This T cell receptor (beta chain) stems from a study of cytotoxic CD8 clonotypes in ibrutinib-treated CLL. The CDR3 consists of 14 residues. In germline, CDR1 is SGHVS, CDR2 FQNEAQ. V gave up 3 bases and J gave up 2 bases, with 8 bases separating them. About this clone: Other DNA sequences within the sample encode an identical CDR3.

Assay: immunoSEQ multiplex PCR; the TCRdb copy retains only in-frame clones and omits some. The sample holds about 160,000 clones, under 90% seen once. This chain joins TRBV7-8 and TRBJ1-5; D remains unclear. The sequence derives from a human donor with chronic lymphocytic leukemia. The sample was PBMCs, taken after 24 months of ibrutinib treatment. CDR3 coding DNA: TGTGCCAGCAGCTTGGGTTTAGGCAATCAGCCCCAGCATTTT. Encoded protein: CASSLGLGNQPQHF.